This entry concerns a single TCR beta chain. Its antigen is still unknown. Germline CDR1 LGHNA, CDR2 YSLEER. The germline V and J ends were trimmed by 0 bases and 3 bases, with 24 bases remaining between them. CDR3 size: 20 residues. Primers used in a second PCR of about 6 to 11 cycles were a sample-barcoded 5' primer and a J-beta primer mix. TCRdb ran MiXCR on the 5' RACE reads and lists one entry per CDR3 protein. The table shows around 1,800,000 distinct CDR3 sequences, with approximately 40% occurring only once. The data are from a study of blood T cells in healthy people across ages. Study in general: About one barcoded beta molecule per two T cells was the capture yield of template switching. Study outcomes and limitations: Roughly linear declines in TCR beta diversity per million T cells occurred with age. In long-lived donors, naive CD4+ cell counts and diversity exceeded those of aged donors.

Sample donors were healthy Caucasian individuals that came from Russia, aged about 6 to 95. The chain uses TRBV4-3 and TRBJ1-5; no definite D call. The receptor comes from a human donor in good health. Sequenced sample: blood. Here the CDR3 reads CASSQDLGNLRAVDNQPQHF. The CDR3 DNA follows: TGCGCCAGCAGCCAAGATCTGGGAAACCTCCGGGCAGTTGACAATCAGCCCCAGCATTTT.